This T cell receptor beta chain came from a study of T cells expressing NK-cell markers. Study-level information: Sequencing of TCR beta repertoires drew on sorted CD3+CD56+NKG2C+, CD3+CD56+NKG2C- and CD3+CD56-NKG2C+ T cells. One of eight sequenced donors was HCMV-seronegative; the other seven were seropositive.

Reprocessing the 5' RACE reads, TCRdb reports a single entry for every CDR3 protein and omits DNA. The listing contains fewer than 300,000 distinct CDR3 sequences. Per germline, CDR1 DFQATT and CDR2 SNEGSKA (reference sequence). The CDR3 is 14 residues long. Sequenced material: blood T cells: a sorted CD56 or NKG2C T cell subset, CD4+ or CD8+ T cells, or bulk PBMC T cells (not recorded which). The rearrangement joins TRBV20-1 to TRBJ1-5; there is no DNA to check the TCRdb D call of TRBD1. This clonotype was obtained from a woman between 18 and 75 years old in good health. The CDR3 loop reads CSAPPPDRNQPQHF.